This T cell receptor beta chain was observed in a study of beta chain features in type 1 diabetes. Every bit of the isolated RNA underwent reverse transcription, so sequencing read expressed TCRB transcripts. Clones were sequenced by immunoSEQ multiplex PCR, and TCRdb holds only the in-frame ones, with some missing. This sample yields under 450,000 clones, of which approximately 16% are seen a single time; approximately 0.02% belongs to the top ten. The sample holds a few counts of this clone. The CDR3 runs 12 residues. Germline CDR1 is MDHEN and CDR2 is SYDVKM. V dropped 6 bases and J dropped 7 bases, with 13 bases sitting between them.

This sequence joins TRBV28 and TRBJ2-7, with D hard to call. The sequence was obtained from a woman aged 18 to 35 in good health. Specimen: naive CD4+ T cells from blood. CDR3 bases: TGTGCCAGCAGCTCACCACCGGAGGAGCAGTACTTC. This translates into CASSSPPEEQYF.